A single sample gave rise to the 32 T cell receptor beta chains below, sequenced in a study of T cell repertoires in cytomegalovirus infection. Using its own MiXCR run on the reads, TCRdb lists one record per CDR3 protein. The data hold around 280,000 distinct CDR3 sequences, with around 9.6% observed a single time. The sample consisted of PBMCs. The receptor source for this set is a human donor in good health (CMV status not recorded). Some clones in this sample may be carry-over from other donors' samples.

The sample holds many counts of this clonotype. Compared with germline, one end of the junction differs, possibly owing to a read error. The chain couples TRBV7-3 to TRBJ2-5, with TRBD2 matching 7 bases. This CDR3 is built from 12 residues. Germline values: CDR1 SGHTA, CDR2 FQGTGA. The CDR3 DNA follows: TGTGCCAGCAGCCCGTTGGGGGGGACCCTAACCTTC. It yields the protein CASSPLGGTLTF.

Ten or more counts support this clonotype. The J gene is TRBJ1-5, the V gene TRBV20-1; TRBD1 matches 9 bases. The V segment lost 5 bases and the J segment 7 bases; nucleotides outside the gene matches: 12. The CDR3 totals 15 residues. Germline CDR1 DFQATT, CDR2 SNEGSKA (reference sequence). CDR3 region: CSALKKGQGLQPQHF. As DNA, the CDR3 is TGCAGTGCTCTCAAGAAGGGACAGGGCCTCCAGCCCCAGCATTTT.

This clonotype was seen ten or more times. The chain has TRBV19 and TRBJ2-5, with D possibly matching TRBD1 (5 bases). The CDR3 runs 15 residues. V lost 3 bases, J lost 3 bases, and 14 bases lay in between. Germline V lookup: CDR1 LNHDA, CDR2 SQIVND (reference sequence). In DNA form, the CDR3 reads TGTGCCAGTAGTATGGGAACAGGTACCAAAGAGACCCAGTACTTC. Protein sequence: CASSMGTGTKETQYF.

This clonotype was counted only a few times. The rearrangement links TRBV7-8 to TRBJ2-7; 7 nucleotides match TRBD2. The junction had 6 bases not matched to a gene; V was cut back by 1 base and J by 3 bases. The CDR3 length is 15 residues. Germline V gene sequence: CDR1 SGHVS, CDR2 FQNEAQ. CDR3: CASSLGPSGDYEQYF. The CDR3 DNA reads TGTGCCAGCAGCTTAGGGCCCAGCGGGGACTACGAGCAGTACTTC. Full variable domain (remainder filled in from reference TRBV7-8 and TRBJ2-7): GAGVSQSPRYKVAKRGQDVALRCDPISGHVSLFWYQQALGQGPEFLTYFQNEAQLDKSGLPSDRFFAERPEGSVSTLKIQRTQQEDSAVYLCASSLGPSGDYEQYFGPGTRLTVT.

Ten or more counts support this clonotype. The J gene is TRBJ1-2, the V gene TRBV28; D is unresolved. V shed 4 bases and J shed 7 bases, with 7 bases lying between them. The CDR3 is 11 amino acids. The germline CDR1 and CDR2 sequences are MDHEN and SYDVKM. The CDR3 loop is CASSSGPGYTF. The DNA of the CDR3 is TGTGCCAGCAGTTCCGGGCCTGGCTACACCTTC.

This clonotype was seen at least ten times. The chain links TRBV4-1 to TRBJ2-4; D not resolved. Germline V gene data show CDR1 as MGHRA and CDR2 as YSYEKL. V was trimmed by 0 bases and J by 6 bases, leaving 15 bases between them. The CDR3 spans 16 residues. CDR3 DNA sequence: TGCGCCAGCAGCCAAGATCTAGATCCGAGATTAAACATTCAGTACTTC. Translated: CASSQDLDPRLNIQYF.

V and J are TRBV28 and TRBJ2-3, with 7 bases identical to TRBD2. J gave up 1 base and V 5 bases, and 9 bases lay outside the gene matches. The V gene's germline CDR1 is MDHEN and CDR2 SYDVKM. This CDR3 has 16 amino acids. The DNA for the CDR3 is TGTGCCAGCAGTCGAATGGGGGGGAGGGGCACAGATACGCAGTATTTT. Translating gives CASSRMGGRGTDTQYF.

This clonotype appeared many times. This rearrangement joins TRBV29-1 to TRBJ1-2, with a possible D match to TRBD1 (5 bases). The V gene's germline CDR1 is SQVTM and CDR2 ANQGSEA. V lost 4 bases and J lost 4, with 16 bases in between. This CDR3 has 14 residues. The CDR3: CSVGGRVESYGYTF. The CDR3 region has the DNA TGCAGCGTTGGAGGCAGGGTAGAGTCCTATGGCTACACCTTC.

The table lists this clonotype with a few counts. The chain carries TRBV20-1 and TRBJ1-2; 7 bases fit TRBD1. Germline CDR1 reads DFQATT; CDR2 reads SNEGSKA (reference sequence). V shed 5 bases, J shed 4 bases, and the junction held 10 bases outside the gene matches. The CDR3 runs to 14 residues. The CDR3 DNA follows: TGCAGTGCTGGGGACCCGCAGGGGGTCTATGGCTACACCTTC. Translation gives CSAGDPQGVYGYTF.

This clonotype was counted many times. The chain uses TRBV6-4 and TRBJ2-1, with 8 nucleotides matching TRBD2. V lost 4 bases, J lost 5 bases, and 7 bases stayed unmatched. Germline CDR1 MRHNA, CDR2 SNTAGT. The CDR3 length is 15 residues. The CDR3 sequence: CASSAVVAGNNEQFF. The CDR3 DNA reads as TGTGCCAGCAGTGCGGTGGTAGCGGGGAACAATGAGCAGTTCTTC.

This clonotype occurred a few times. Here the CDR3 DNA reads TGCAGTGCCCGGGGGACAGGGGGAAGTAACTATGGCTACACCTTC. It specifies CSARGTGGSNYGYTF. The rearrangement uses TRBV20-1 and TRBJ1-2; 11 nucleotides agree with TRBD1. CDR1 is DFQATT, CDR2 SNEGSKA, per germline (reference sequence). There are 15 residues in the CDR3. The ends lost 6 bases at V and 1 base at J; junction bases unmatched: 7.

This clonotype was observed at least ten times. Here the CDR3 reads CASSATHEQYF. CDR3 DNA sequence: TGTGCCAGCAGCGCCACCCACGAGCAGTACTTC. The chain has TRBV7-9 and TRBJ2-7; D is ambiguous. CDR3 length: 11 amino acids. CDR1 is SEHNR, CDR2 FQNEAQ, per germline (reference sequence). Trimming removed 5 bases at V and 5 bases at J, with 7 bases between.

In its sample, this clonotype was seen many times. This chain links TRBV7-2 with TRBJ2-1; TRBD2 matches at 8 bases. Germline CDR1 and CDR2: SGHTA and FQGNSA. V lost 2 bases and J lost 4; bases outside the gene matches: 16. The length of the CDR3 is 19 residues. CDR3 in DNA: TGTGCCAGCAGCTTAAACGGGGGGGGTAGCGGGGTGAATTACAATGAGCAGTTCTTC. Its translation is CASSLNGGGSGVNYNEQFF.

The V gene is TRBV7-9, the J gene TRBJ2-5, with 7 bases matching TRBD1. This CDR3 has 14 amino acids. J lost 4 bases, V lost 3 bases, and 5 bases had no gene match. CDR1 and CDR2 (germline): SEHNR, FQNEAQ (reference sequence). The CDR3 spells CASSLLQGRETQYF. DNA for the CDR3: TGTGCCAGCAGCTTGTTACAGGGGCGAGAGACCCAGTACTTC.

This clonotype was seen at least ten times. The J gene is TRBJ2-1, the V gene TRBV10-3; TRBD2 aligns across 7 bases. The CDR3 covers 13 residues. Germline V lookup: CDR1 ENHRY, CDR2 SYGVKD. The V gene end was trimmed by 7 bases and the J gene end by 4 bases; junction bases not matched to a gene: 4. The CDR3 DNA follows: TGTGCCATCATGGGGGGGTCGTACAATGAGCAGTTCTTC. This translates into CAIMGGSYNEQFF.

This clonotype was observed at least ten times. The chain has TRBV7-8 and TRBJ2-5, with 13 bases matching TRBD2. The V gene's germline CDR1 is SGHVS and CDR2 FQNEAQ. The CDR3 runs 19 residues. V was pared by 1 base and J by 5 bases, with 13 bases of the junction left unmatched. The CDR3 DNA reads TGTGCCAGCAGCTTAGGGGAATGGACTAGCGGGGGTTATTGGGAGACCCAGTACTTC. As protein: CASSLGEWTSGGYWETQYF.

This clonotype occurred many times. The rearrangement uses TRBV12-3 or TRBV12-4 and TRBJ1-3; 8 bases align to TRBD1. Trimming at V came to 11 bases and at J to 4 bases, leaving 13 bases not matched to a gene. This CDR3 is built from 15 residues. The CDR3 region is CASDGQGASGNTIYF. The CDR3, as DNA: TGTGCCTCCGACGGGCAGGGGGCATCCGGAAACACCATATATTTT.

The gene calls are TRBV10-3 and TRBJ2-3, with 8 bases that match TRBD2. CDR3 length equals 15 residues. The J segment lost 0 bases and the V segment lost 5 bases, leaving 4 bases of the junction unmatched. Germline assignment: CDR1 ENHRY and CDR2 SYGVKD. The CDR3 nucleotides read TGTGCCATCAGTCGACTAGCGACTAGCACAGATACGCAGTATTTT. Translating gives CAISRLATSTDTQYF.

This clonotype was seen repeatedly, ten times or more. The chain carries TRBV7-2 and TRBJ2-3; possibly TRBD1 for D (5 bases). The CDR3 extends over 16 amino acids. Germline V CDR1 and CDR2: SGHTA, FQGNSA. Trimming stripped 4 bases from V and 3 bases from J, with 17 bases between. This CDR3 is CASSWTFHRLTDTQYF. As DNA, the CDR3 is TGTGCCAGCAGCTGGACATTTCACCGACTTACAGATACGCAGTATTTT.

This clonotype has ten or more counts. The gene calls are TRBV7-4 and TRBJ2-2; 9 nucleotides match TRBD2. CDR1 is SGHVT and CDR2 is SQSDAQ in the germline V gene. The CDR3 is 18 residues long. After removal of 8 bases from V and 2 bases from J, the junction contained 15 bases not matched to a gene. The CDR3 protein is CASPGRGAGGPNTGELFF. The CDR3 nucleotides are TGTGCCAGCCCCGGGAGAGGAGCGGGGGGACCCAACACCGGGGAGCTGTTTTTT.

CDR3 coding DNA: TGCAGTGCTAGAGTTAGGGGAAGCGAGCAGTACTTC. It encodes CSARVRGSEQYF. This chain uses TRBV20-1 with TRBJ2-7; TRBD1 might be the D (5 bases). CDR3 length: 12 amino acids. With 1 base removed from V and 6 bases from J, the gap between germline ends came to 10 bases. The V gene's germline CDR1 is DFQATT and CDR2 SNEGSKA (reference sequence).

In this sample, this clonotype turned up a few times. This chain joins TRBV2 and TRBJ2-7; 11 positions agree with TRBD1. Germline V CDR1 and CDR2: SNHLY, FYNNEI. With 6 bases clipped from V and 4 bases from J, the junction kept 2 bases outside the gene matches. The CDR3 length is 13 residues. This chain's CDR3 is CASRGTGGYEQYV. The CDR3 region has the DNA TGTGCCAGCAGGGGGACAGGGGGGTACGAGCAGTACGTC.

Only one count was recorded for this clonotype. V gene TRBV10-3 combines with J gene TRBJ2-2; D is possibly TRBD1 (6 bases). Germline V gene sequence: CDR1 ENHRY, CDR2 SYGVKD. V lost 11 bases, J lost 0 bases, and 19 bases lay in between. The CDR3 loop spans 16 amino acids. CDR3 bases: TGTGCCGCGACGCCAAGGGACACCGCGAACACCGGGGAGCTGTTTTTT. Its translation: CAATPRDTANTGELFF.

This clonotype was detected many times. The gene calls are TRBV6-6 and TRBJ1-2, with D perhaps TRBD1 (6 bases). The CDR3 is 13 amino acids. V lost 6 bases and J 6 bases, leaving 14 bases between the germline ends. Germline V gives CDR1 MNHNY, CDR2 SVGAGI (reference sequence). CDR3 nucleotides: TGTGCCAGCAGGCCTGGGGGGGCTGATGGCTACACCTTC. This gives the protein CASRPGGADGYTF.

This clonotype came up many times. Here the CDR3 DNA reads TGTGCCAGCAGCTTAGAACTAGCGGGGCGGGATACGCAGTATTTT. Translating gives CASSLELAGRDTQYF. V is TRBV7-8 and J is TRBJ2-3; 10 nucleotides line up with TRBD2. V was clipped by 1 base and J by 6 bases; unmatched bases: 4. The CDR3 consists of 15 residues. Per the germline V gene, CDR1 is SGHVS and CDR2 is FQNEAQ.

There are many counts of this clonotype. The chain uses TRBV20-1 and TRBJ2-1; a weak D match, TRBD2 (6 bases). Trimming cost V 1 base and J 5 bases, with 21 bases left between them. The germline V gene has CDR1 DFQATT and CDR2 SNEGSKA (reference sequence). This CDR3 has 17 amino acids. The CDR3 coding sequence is TGCAGTGCTAGAGGTTGGGGGGTAAGCGGGTTTGACAATGAGCAGTTCTTC. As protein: CSARGWGVSGFDNEQFF.

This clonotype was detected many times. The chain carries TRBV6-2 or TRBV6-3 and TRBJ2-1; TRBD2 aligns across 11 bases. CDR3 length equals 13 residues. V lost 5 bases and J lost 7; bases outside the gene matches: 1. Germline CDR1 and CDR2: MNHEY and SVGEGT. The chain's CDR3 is CASSIAGGNEQFF. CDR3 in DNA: TGTGCCAGCAGTATAGCGGGGGGGAATGAGCAGTTCTTC.

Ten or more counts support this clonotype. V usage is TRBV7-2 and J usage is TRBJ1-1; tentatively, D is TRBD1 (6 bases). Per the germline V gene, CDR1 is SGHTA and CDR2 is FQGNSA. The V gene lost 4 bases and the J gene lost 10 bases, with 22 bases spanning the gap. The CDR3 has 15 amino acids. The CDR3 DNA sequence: TGTGCCAGCAGCTCCGGACAGTCCGTATTCCCTAGAGCTTTCTTT. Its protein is CASSSGQSVFPRAFF. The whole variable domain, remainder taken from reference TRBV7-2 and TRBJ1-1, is GAGVSQSPSNKVTEKGKDVELRCDPISGHTALYWYRQSLGQGLEFLIYFQGNSAPDKSGLPSDRFSAERTGGSVSTLTIQRTQQEDSAVYLCASSSGQSVFPRAFFGQGTRLTVV.

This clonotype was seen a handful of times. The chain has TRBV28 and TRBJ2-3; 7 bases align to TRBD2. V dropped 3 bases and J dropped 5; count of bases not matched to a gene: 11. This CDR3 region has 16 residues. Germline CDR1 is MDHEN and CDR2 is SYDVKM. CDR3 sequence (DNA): TGTGCCAGCAGTTTGGGGGGAGGGGAATTTGAAGATACGCAGTATTTT. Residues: CASSLGGGEFEDTQYF.

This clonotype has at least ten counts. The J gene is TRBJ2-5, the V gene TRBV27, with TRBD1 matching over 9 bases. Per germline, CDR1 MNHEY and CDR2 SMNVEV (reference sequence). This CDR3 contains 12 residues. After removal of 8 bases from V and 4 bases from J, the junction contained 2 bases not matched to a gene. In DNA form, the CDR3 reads TGTGCCAGCGGGGGACAGGGAGAGACCCAGTACTTC. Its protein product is CASGGQGETQYF.

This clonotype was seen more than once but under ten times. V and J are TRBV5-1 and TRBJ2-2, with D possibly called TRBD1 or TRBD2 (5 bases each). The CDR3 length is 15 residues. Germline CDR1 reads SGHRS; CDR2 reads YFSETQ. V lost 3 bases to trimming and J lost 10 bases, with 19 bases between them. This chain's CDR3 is CASSWSGTSWEELFF. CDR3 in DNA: TGCGCCAGCAGCTGGTCCGGGACGTCATGGGAGGAGCTGTTTTTT.

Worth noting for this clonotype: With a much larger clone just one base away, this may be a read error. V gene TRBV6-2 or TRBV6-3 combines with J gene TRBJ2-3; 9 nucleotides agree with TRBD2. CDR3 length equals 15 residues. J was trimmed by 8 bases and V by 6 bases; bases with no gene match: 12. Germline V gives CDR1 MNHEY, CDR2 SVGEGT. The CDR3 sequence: CASRGGLAARSTQYF. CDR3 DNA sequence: TGTGCCAGCAGGGGGGGACTAGCAGCCAGGAGTACGCAGTATTTT.